The 23 T cell receptor beta chains below come from one sample, sequenced in a study of blood T cell repertoires in COVID-19. Only in-frame clones appear in the TCRdb table, and some are missing; sequencing was by immunoSEQ multiplex PCR. The profile shows fewer than 90,000 clones, approximately 80% of them singletons. Sequenced: peripheral blood. The origin of the receptors is a woman older than 75 with acute or convalescent COVID-19.

The table lists this clone with a few counts. The chain is built from TRBV5-6 and TRBJ1-2; 7 positions agree with TRBD1. Germline CDR1 reads SGHDT; CDR2 reads YYEEEE. The V gene end was trimmed by 6 bases and the J gene end by 6 bases; junction bases not matched to a gene: 14. The CDR3 extends over 15 amino acids. The CDR3 region is CASKNGRGFLDGYTF. As DNA, the CDR3 is TGTGCCAGCAAGAACGGCAGGGGGTTTTTGGATGGCTACACCTTC.

CDR3: CASSQDGTGRIGNGYTF. DNA for the CDR3: TGTGCCAGCAGCCAGGACGGGACAGGGAGAATCGGGAATGGCTACACCTTC. The V gene is TRBV3-1 (or the pseudogene TRBV3-2), the J gene TRBJ1-2; 9 bases match TRBD1. The CDR3 totals 17 residues. From germline, CDR1 is LGHDT and CDR2 YNNKEL (reference sequence). V shed 3 bases and J 6 bases; nucleotides not matched to a gene: 14.

V is TRBV10-3 and J is TRBJ2-7; TRBD1 agrees at 8 bases. CDR1 ENHRY and CDR2 SYGVKD come from the germline V gene. The CDR3 covers 15 residues. Trimming at V came to 3 bases and at J to 3 bases, leaving 7 bases not matched to a gene. CDR3 region: CAISDPDRGHYEQYF. The CDR3 nucleotides are TGTGCCATCAGTGACCCCGACAGGGGCCACTACGAGCAGTACTTC.

The chain couples TRBV7-2 to TRBJ2-7; 8 nucleotides match TRBD2. CDR3 length: 12 amino acids. J gave up 4 bases and V 5 bases, and 1 base lay outside the gene matches. Germline values: CDR1 SGHTA, CDR2 FQGNSA. The CDR3 loop is CASSRLAYEQYF. The CDR3 nucleotides are TGTGCCAGCAGCCGACTAGCGTACGAGCAGTACTTC.

In its sample, this clone was seen once. V is TRBV12-3 or TRBV12-4 and J is TRBJ2-1, with a weak D call TRBD2 (5 bases). Trimming took off 5 bases at V and 14 bases at J, with 16 bases between the two ends. The CDR3 is made up of 12 amino acids. The CDR3 region has the DNA TGTGCCAGCAGTAAAACTAGGATGACAAAGTTCTTC. Translating gives CASSKTRMTKFF.

Only a few counts were recorded for this clone. The rearrangement uses TRBV20-1 and TRBJ1-6; perhaps TRBD1 as D (6 bases). Germline CDR1 is DFQATT and CDR2 is SNEGSKA (reference sequence). V lost 3 bases and J 0 bases, leaving 18 bases between the germline ends. The CDR3 extends over 18 amino acids. The CDR3 region has the DNA TGCAGTGCTAGTCAATGGGGGGGGGCCCACTCCTATAATTCACCCCTCCACTTT. It is translated as CSASQWGGAHSYNSPLHF.

The chain links TRBV21-1 to TRBJ2-2; the listed D gene, TRBD1, was not tested against the DNA. TRBV21-1 constitutes a pseudogene. The CDR3 covers 17 residues. The CDR3 loop is CASSKALSGGRDGELFF. Here the CDR3 DNA reads TGTGCCAGCAGCAAAGCGCTTTCAGGGGGCCGGGACGGGGAGCTGTTTTTT.

The chain joins TRBV6-5 to TRBJ1-2; D is ambiguous. Between the trimmed V and J ends, which lost 1 base and 3 bases, there was a span of 9 bases. The CDR3 is 14 residues long. Germline-derived CDR1 and CDR2 are MNHEY and SVGAGI. As DNA, the CDR3 is TGTGCCAGCAGTTACTTCGGGGAAGACTATGGCTACACCTTC. Its protein is CASSYFGEDYGYTF.

V usage is TRBV7-8 and J usage is TRBJ1-2; weak D call: TRBD1 (5 bases). Germline loops: CDR1 SGHVS, CDR2 FQNEAQ. Trimming cost V 4 bases and J 1 base, with 10 bases left between them. There are 14 residues in the CDR3. The DNA for the CDR3 is TGTGCCAGCAGCTCCCTCGGGGGTAACTATGGCTACACCTTC. The encoded protein is CASSSLGGNYGYTF.

The chain joins TRBV6-2 or TRBV6-3 to TRBJ1-2, with 7 bases aligning to TRBD1. The germline V gene has CDR1 MNHEY and CDR2 SVGEGT. The V segment lost 6 bases and the J segment 10 bases; nucleotides outside the gene matches: 5. The CDR3 is 11 amino acids. The CDR3 DNA follows: TGTGCCAGCAGCCCGGACAGGCACTACACCTTC. It translates to CASSPDRHYTF.

The CDR3: CASSLLASGGHETQYF. The CDR3 nucleotides read TGTGCCAGCAGCTTACTTGCTAGCGGGGGCCATGAGACCCAGTACTTC. This rearrangement joins TRBV5-6 to TRBJ2-5, with 10 bases that match TRBD2. V lost 2 bases and J lost 5; bases outside the gene matches: 9. This CDR3 comprises 16 residues. Germline V CDR1 and CDR2: SGHDT, YYEEEE.

This clone was found a few times. This sequence joins TRBV30 and TRBJ2-1; 16 bases are shared with TRBD2. Germline V lookup: CDR1 GTSNPN, CDR2 SVGIG (reference sequence). This CDR3 has 18 residues. V lost 0 bases to trimming and J lost 5 bases; unmatched junction nucleotides: 7. CDR3 in DNA: TGTGCCTGGAGTGTACTGGGGACTAGCGGGAGGGCTCACAATGAGCAGTTCTTC. This gives the protein CAWSVLGTSGRAHNEQFF. The full variable domain, completed using reference TRBV30 and TRBJ2-1, is SQTIHQWPATLVQPVGSPLSLECTVEGTSNPNLYWYRQAAGRGLQLLFYSVGIGQISSEVPQNLSASRPQDRQFILSSKKLLLSDSGFYLCAWSVLGTSGRAHNEQFFGPGTRLTVL.

The rearrangement uses TRBV30 and TRBJ2-2, with 7 bases identical to TRBD2. V was pared by 0 bases and J by 0 bases, with 4 bases of the junction left unmatched. The germline V gene encodes CDR1 GTSNPN and CDR2 SVGIG (reference sequence). The CDR3 covers 16 residues. The CDR3 sequence is CAWSVLGRANTGELFF. Written as DNA, the CDR3 is TGTGCCTGGAGTGTACTAGGGAGGGCGAACACCGGGGAGCTGTTTTTT.

This rearrangement joins TRBV5-1 to TRBJ1-1, with D uncertain. This CDR3 comprises 13 residues. The V end lost 0 bases, the J end lost 1 base, and 4 bases lay between the germline ends. Germline CDR1 reads SGHRS; CDR2 reads YFSETQ. The CDR3 DNA follows: TGCGCCAGCAGCTTGGGCGGGAACACTGAAGCTTTCTTT. Residues: CASSLGGNTEAFF.

The chain recombines TRBV2 with TRBJ2-2, with D tentatively TRBD2 (6 bases). Germline-derived CDR1 and CDR2 are SNHLY and FYNNEI. V lost 3 bases and J 6 bases, leaving 8 bases between the germline ends. The CDR3 runs to 13 residues. The CDR3 region has the DNA TGTGCCAGCAGTGAGGAGGGAGCCGGGGAGCTGTTTTTT. Its protein is CASSEEGAGELFF.

V gene TRBV7-3 combines with J gene TRBJ2-2, with 10 nucleotides matching TRBD2. Per the germline V gene, CDR1 is SGHTA and CDR2 is FQGTGA. J lost 3 bases, V lost 5 bases, and 6 bases had no gene match. This CDR3 region has 16 residues. CDR3 sequence reads: CASSPFGTSDTGELFF. CDR3 nucleotides: TGTGCCAGCAGCCCTTTCGGGACTAGCGACACCGGGGAGCTGTTTTTT.

The J gene is TRBJ2-1, the V gene TRBV7-6, with D tentatively TRBD2 (5 bases). V was cut by 0 bases and J by 6 bases, with 15 bases left in between. The germline V gene has CDR1 SGHVS and CDR2 FNYEAQ. CDR3 size: 16 residues. The chain's CDR3 is CASSLAPTPGGNEQFF. CDR3 nucleotides: TGTGCCAGCAGCTTAGCGCCCACCCCCGGAGGCAATGAGCAGTTCTTC.

The V call is TRBV9, the J call TRBJ2-7; 8 positions agree with TRBD2. Germline values: CDR1 SGDLS, CDR2 YYNGEE. The CDR3 has 13 residues. V dropped 3 bases and J dropped 3; count of bases not matched to a gene: 2. CDR3 residues: CASSAGGVYEQYF. DNA for the CDR3: TGTGCCAGCAGCGCCGGGGGGGTCTACGAGCAGTACTTC. Full variable domain (rest looked up from reference TRBV9 and TRBJ2-7): DSGVTQTPKHLITATGQRVTLRCSPRSGDLSVYWYQQSLDQGLQFLIQYYNGEERAKGNILERFSAQQFPDLHSELNLSSLELGDSALYFCASSAGGVYEQYFGPGTRLTVT.

The chain links TRBV7-8 to TRBJ2-7; no firm D call. CDR1 is SGHVS and CDR2 is FQNEAQ in the germline V gene. The V and J ends lost 5 bases and 3 bases respectively, with 5 bases between them. CDR3 length: 11 residues. CDR3 sequence: CASSPYYEQYF. The CDR3 DNA reads as TGTGCCAGCAGCCCGTACTACGAGCAGTACTTC.

The chain recombines TRBV5-1 with TRBJ2-1; 9 bases map to TRBD2. Germline V gives CDR1 SGHRS, CDR2 YFSETQ. The CDR3 sequence is 15 residues long. V was pared by 0 bases and J by 8 bases, with 6 bases of the junction left unmatched. CDR3 DNA sequence: TGCGCCAGCAGCTTGGGTAGCGGGAGAATCTATGAGCAGTTCTTC. Translating gives CASSLGSGRIYEQFF.

The chain has TRBV24-1 and TRBJ2-3; the match to TRBD1 covers 10 bases. The CDR3 spans 14 residues. The V and J ends lost 4 bases and 5 bases, in that order; junction bases with no gene match: 2. From germline, CDR1 is KGHDR and CDR2 SFDVKD. The CDR3 spells CATSEGQGRDTQYF. CDR3 sequence (DNA): TGTGCCACCAGTGAGGGACAGGGGAGAGATACGCAGTATTTT.

The chain employs TRBV2 and TRBJ1-1; D possibly corresponds to TRBD1 (5 bases). The CDR3 covers 13 residues. CDR1 and CDR2 (germline): SNHLY, FYNNEI. The V end was cut by 6 bases, the J end by 4 bases, with 12 bases between. CDR3 in DNA: TGTGCCAGCAGAATGGACATTACCACTGAAGCTTTCTTT. This gives the protein CASRMDITTEAFF.

This chain uses TRBV12-3 or TRBV12-4 with TRBJ1-1; D is perhaps TRBD1 (5 bases). V was shortened by 10 bases and J by 5 bases, with 14 bases between the two germline ends. This CDR3 comprises 12 residues. The CDR3 loop reads CATRWGVTEAFF. The CDR3 region has the DNA TGTGCCACTCGATGGGGGGTTACTGAAGCTTTCTTT.